The T cell receptor beta chain described here comes from a study of blood T cell repertoires in COVID-19. V trimming: 4 bases; J trimming: 0 bases; junction bases outside the gene matches: 17. CDR1 is LNHDA and CDR2 is SQIVND in the germline V gene (reference sequence). The CDR3 spans 19 residues. This table comes from immunoSEQ multiplex PCR, and its TCRdb copy is limited to in-frame clones, with some not included. This sample carries about 86,000 clones, 85% of them seen once, and the ten largest clones take about 3.4%. This TCR was sampled from a man aged 45 to 65 with acute or convalescent COVID-19. The sequencing sample was made of peripheral blood. V and J are TRBV19 and TRBJ1-1, with 7 bases matching TRBD1. The CDR3 coding sequence is TGTGCCAGTAGTACCCCGGGTAGGGCCCGGGACAGAGTGAACACTGAAGCTTTCTTT. It codes for CASSTPGRARDRVNTEAFF.